The rows below give T cell receptor beta chains drawn from one sample of a study of blood T cell repertoires in COVID-19. The repertoire was sequenced with immunoSEQ multiplex PCR; TCRdb's copy has only in-frame clones and lacks some. The sample lists fewer than 350,000 clones; approximately 90% were seen once. The sequenced sample was PBMCs or T cells enriched from blood (not recorded which). The origin of the receptors is a woman aged 40-49 years with acute COVID-19. CDR3s include the opening cysteine and the closing phenylalanine or tryptophan. The D gene is left open where the match is weak. Not all rows give a size; the values are once, few, many and, for expanded clones, a class.

cdr3_aa: CAISESPRNEQFF
cdr3_nt: TGTGCCATCAGTGAGTCCCCTAGAAATGAGCAGTTCTTC
d_call: -
j_call: TRBJ2-1
clone_size: once
v_call: TRBV10-3

cdr3_aa: CASSLGTDRADEQFF
cdr3_nt: TGTGCCAGCAGCTTGGGAACCGACAGGGCCGATGAGCAGTTCTTC
d_call: TRBD1
j_call: TRBJ2-1
clone_size: -
v_call: TRBV7-9

cdr3_aa: CASSSEYEQYF
cdr3_nt: TGTGCCAGCAGCTCCGAGTACGAGCAGTACTTC
d_call: -
j_call: TRBJ2-7
clone_size: -
v_call: TRBV7-6

cdr3_aa: CASGTGLGYGYTF
cdr3_nt: TGTGCCAGCGGAACAGGGTTGGGCTATGGCTACACCTTC
d_call: -
j_call: TRBJ1-2
clone_size: -
v_call: TRBV28

cdr3_aa: CASSLAWAETDTQYF
cdr3_nt: TGTGCCAGCAGCTTAGCATGGGCAGAGACAGATACGCAGTATTTT
d_call: -
j_call: TRBJ2-3
clone_size: -
v_call: TRBV7-9

cdr3_aa: CASSESWGRTEAFF
cdr3_nt: TGTGCCAGCTCTGAGTCTTGGGGGAGGACTGAAGCTTTCTTT
d_call: -
j_call: TRBJ1-1
clone_size: once
v_call: TRBV18

cdr3_aa: CASSKMPGQGYEQYF
cdr3_nt: TGTGCCAGTAGCAAAATGCCGGGACAGGGATACGAGCAGTACTTC
d_call: TRBD1
j_call: TRBJ2-7
clone_size: -
v_call: TRBV19

cdr3_aa: CASSILVTGELFF
cdr3_nt: TGTGCCAGTAGTATACTCGTCACCGGGGAGCTGTTTTTT
d_call: -
j_call: TRBJ2-2
clone_size: -
v_call: TRBV19

cdr3_aa: CASSPQGAHTGELFF
cdr3_nt: TGTGCCAGCAGCCCGCAGGGGGCGCACACCGGGGAGCTGTTTTTT
d_call: TRBD1
j_call: TRBJ2-2
clone_size: once
v_call: TRBV7-9

cdr3_aa: CASSLGQGLSGYTF
cdr3_nt: TGTGCCAGCAGCTTAGGACAGGGGCTAAGTGGCTACACCTTC
d_call: TRBD1
j_call: TRBJ1-2
clone_size: -
v_call: TRBV11-3

cdr3_aa: CASSNTAEPGELFF
cdr3_nt: TGTGCCAGCAGTAATACTGCCGAACCCGGGGAGCTGTTTTTT
d_call: -
j_call: TRBJ2-2
clone_size: -
v_call: TRBV2

cdr3_aa: CASSAHPQAYEKLFF
cdr3_nt: TGTGCCAGCTCAGCCCACCCACAGGCTTATGAAAAACTGTTTTTT
d_call: -
j_call: TRBJ1-4
clone_size: -
v_call: TRBV18

cdr3_aa: CASSTDRAYEQYF
cdr3_nt: TGTGCCAGCAGTACGGACAGGGCCTACGAGCAGTACTTC
d_call: TRBD1
j_call: TRBJ2-7
clone_size: -
v_call: TRBV6-6

cdr3_aa: CASSRYTSGSDEQFF
cdr3_nt: TGTGCCAGCAGTCGATACACTAGCGGGAGCGATGAGCAGTTCTTC
d_call: TRBD2
j_call: TRBJ2-1
clone_size: -
v_call: TRBV6-2/TRBV6-3

cdr3_aa: CAWSGRIKSRNTIYF
cdr3_nt: TGTGCCTGGAGCGGCAGGATTAAGTCGAGAAACACCATATATTTT
d_call: -
j_call: TRBJ1-3
clone_size: -
v_call: TRBV30

cdr3_aa: CASSDGQGGISPLHF
cdr3_nt: TGCGCCAGCAGCGACGGACAGGGAGGGATTTCACCCCTCCACTTT
d_call: TRBD1
j_call: TRBJ1-6
clone_size: -
v_call: TRBV5-1

cdr3_aa: CASSGLRETQYF
cdr3_nt: TGTGCCAGTTCGGGACTCCGCGAGACCCAGTACTTC
d_call: -
j_call: TRBJ2-5
clone_size: -
v_call: TRBV19

cdr3_aa: CASSLLGGQFTGELFF
cdr3_nt: TGTGCCAGCAGCCTCTTGGGGGGGCAGTTCACCGGGGAGCTGTTTTTT
d_call: -
j_call: TRBJ2-2
clone_size: -
v_call: TRBV5-6

cdr3_aa: CASRQRTGNSTYSTDTQYF
cdr3_nt: TGTGCCAGCCGACAAAGGACAGGCAACTCTACATATAGCACAGATACGCAGTATTTT
d_call: TRBD1
j_call: TRBJ2-3
clone_size: -
v_call: TRBV7-3

cdr3_aa: CAGQTPGSGYNEQFF
cdr3_nt: TGTGCCGGACAAACCCCCGGGAGCGGGTACAATGAGCAGTTCTTC
d_call: -
j_call: TRBJ2-1
clone_size: -
v_call: TRBV30

cdr3_aa: CASIQGNFYEQYF
cdr3_nt: TGCGCCAGCATTCAGGGGAACTTCTACGAGCAGTACTTC
d_call: -
j_call: TRBJ2-7
clone_size: -
v_call: TRBV10-1

cdr3_aa: CASSIGGTGTYEQYF
cdr3_nt: TGCGCCAGCAGCATAGGCGGGACGGGGACCTACGAGCAGTACTTC
d_call: -
j_call: TRBJ2-7
clone_size: -
v_call: TRBV5-1

cdr3_aa: CAISVQVGETQYF
cdr3_nt: TGTGCCATCAGTGTACAGGTTGGCGAGACCCAGTACTTC
d_call: -
j_call: TRBJ2-5
clone_size: -
v_call: TRBV10-3

cdr3_aa: CASSPTAQGASEAFF
cdr3_nt: TGTGCCAGCTCACCAACTGCGCAGGGGGCCTCTGAAGCTTTCTTT
d_call: TRBD1
j_call: TRBJ1-1
clone_size: -
v_call: TRBV18

cdr3_aa: CASRNQGSGSPLHF
cdr3_nt: TGTGCCAGCAGGAACCAGGGGAGTGGTTCACCCCTCCACTTT
d_call: -
j_call: TRBJ1-6
clone_size: -
v_call: TRBV7-2

cdr3_aa: CASSPRRFTDREYPGANVLTF
cdr3_nt: TGTGCCAGCAGTCCTCGACGTTTTACCGACAGGGAGTATCCTGGGGCCAACGTCCTGACTTTC
d_call: TRBD1
j_call: TRBJ2-6
clone_size: few
v_call: TRBV27

cdr3_aa: CASSDGLADYEQYF
cdr3_nt: TGTGCCAGCAGTGACGGACTAGCGGACTACGAGCAGTACTTC
d_call: TRBD2
j_call: TRBJ2-7
clone_size: -
v_call: TRBV2

cdr3_aa: CASSLGQQTGELFF
cdr3_nt: TGCGCCAGCAGCCTGGGACAGCAGACCGGGGAGCTGTTTTTT
d_call: TRBD1
j_call: TRBJ2-2
clone_size: -
v_call: TRBV5-1

cdr3_aa: CASSLVPGDEGNEQFF
cdr3_nt: TGTGCCAGCAGCTTAGTCCCAGGGGATGAAGGCAATGAGCAGTTCTTC
d_call: -
j_call: TRBJ2-1
clone_size: -
v_call: TRBV11-2

cdr3_aa: CASSEGANYGYTF
cdr3_nt: TGTGCCAGCTCTGAGGGTGCCAACTATGGCTACACCTTC
d_call: -
j_call: TRBJ1-2
clone_size: -
v_call: TRBV18

cdr3_aa: CASSWTSGGEQYF
cdr3_nt: TGTGCCAGCAGTTGGACTAGCGGGGGGGAGCAGTACTTC
d_call: TRBD2
j_call: TRBJ2-7
clone_size: -
v_call: TRBV12-3/TRBV12-4

cdr3_aa: CASSSLAGGVGELFF
cdr3_nt: TGTGCCAGCAGTTCTCTAGCGGGAGGGGTCGGGGAGCTGTTTTTT
d_call: TRBD2
j_call: TRBJ2-2
clone_size: -
v_call: TRBV28

cdr3_aa: CASSSGQGGSLGVGQYF
cdr3_nt: TGTGCCAGCAGCTCCGGACAGGGGGGGTCACTAGGGGTCGGGCAGTACTTC
d_call: TRBD1
j_call: TRBJ2-7
clone_size: -
v_call: TRBV7-8

cdr3_aa: CASTRARGGQGTNTEAFF
cdr3_nt: TGTGCCAGTACCAGGGCCCGGGGGGGACAGGGTACGAACACTGAAGCTTTCTTT
d_call: TRBD1
j_call: TRBJ1-1
clone_size: -
v_call: TRBV19

cdr3_aa: CASSLSRQQETQYF
cdr3_nt: TGTGCCAGCAGCTTATCCCGACAGCAGGAGACCCAGTACTTC
d_call: -
j_call: TRBJ2-5
clone_size: -
v_call: TRBV7-2

cdr3_aa: CASSPGLAGAYNEQFF
cdr3_nt: TGTGCCAGCAGCCCCGGACTAGCGGGAGCCTACAATGAGCAGTTCTTC
d_call: TRBD2
j_call: TRBJ2-1
clone_size: -
v_call: TRBV9

cdr3_aa: CASSMRGDRVVETQYF
cdr3_nt: TGTGCCAGTAGTATGAGAGGAGACAGGGTCGTGGAGACCCAGTACTTC
d_call: TRBD1
j_call: TRBJ2-5
clone_size: few
v_call: TRBV19

cdr3_aa: CASSLALAGGIDTQYF
cdr3_nt: TGTGCCAGCAGCTTGGCGCTAGCGGGAGGTATAGATACGCAGTATTTT
d_call: TRBD2
j_call: TRBJ2-3
clone_size: -
v_call: TRBV5-6

cdr3_aa: CASSQLREPRGNEQFF
cdr3_nt: TGTGCCAGCAGCCAACTTCGGGAGCCCCGGGGCAATGAGCAGTTCTTC
d_call: -
j_call: TRBJ2-1
clone_size: once
v_call: TRBV3-1/TRBV3-2

cdr3_aa: CASRLQGSGNTIYF
cdr3_nt: TGTGCCAGCAGGCTACAGGGCTCTGGAAACACCATATATTTT
d_call: -
j_call: TRBJ1-3
clone_size: -
v_call: TRBV6-5

cdr3_aa: CASSCGGGLMGQGARNQPQHF
cdr3_nt: TGTGCCAGCAGCTGTGGGGGAGGACTCATGGGGCAGGGGGCTCGCAATCAGCCCCAGCATTTT
d_call: TRBD1
j_call: TRBJ1-5
clone_size: -
v_call: TRBV7-7

cdr3_aa: CASSLMRTTNEKLFF
cdr3_nt: TGCGCCAGCAGCTTGATGCGGACAACTAATGAAAAACTGTTTTTT
d_call: -
j_call: TRBJ1-4
clone_size: -
v_call: TRBV5-1

cdr3_aa: CASSLGAGEGNQPQHF
cdr3_nt: TGTGCCAGCAGCTTGGGGGCAGGGGAAGGCAATCAGCCCCAGCATTTT
d_call: -
j_call: TRBJ1-5
clone_size: -
v_call: TRBV5-8

cdr3_aa: CASTERETGGYTF
cdr3_nt: TGTGCCAGCACCGAACGAGAGACGGGAGGCTACACCTTC
d_call: -
j_call: TRBJ1-2
clone_size: -
v_call: TRBV2

cdr3_aa: CASSTGQVRSYEQYF
cdr3_nt: TGTGCCAGCAGTACGGGACAGGTTCGTTCCTACGAGCAGTACTTC
d_call: TRBD1
j_call: TRBJ2-7
clone_size: -
v_call: TRBV2

cdr3_aa: CACLEGGPGDEQFF
cdr3_nt: TGTGCCTGCTTGGAGGGAGGGCCGGGGGATGAGCAGTTCTTC
d_call: TRBD2
j_call: TRBJ2-1
clone_size: -
v_call: TRBV30

cdr3_aa: CASSLVGVGELFF
cdr3_nt: TGTGCCAGCAGCTTAGTAGGGGTCGGGGAGCTGTTTTTT
d_call: -
j_call: TRBJ2-2
clone_size: -
v_call: TRBV7-2

cdr3_aa: CASSARGLTEAFF
cdr3_nt: TGTGCCAGCAGCGCAAGGGGGCTCACTGAAGCTTTCTTT
d_call: TRBD1
j_call: TRBJ1-1
clone_size: -
v_call: TRBV5-6

cdr3_aa: CASSTTGVETEAFF
cdr3_nt: TGTGCCAGCAGTACGACAGGGGTAGAGACTGAAGCTTTCTTT
d_call: TRBD1
j_call: TRBJ1-1
clone_size: -
v_call: TRBV6-5

cdr3_aa: CSVVGLAGNEQYF
cdr3_nt: TGCAGCGTTGTGGGACTAGCGGGAAACGAGCAGTACTTC
d_call: TRBD2
j_call: TRBJ2-7
clone_size: -
v_call: TRBV29-1

cdr3_aa: CASSQEYSNTEAFF
cdr3_nt: TGCGCCAGCAGCCAAGAGTACAGCAACACTGAAGCTTTCTTT
d_call: -
j_call: TRBJ1-1
clone_size: -
v_call: TRBV4-3

cdr3_aa: CASMVGTGFFYEQYF
cdr3_nt: TGTGCCAGCATGGTAGGGACAGGGTTCTTCTACGAGCAGTACTTC
d_call: TRBD1
j_call: TRBJ2-7
clone_size: -
v_call: TRBV2

cdr3_aa: CASSPITGDTEAFF
cdr3_nt: TGTGCCAGCTCACCTATCACAGGGGACACTGAAGCTTTCTTT
d_call: TRBD1
j_call: TRBJ1-1
clone_size: -
v_call: TRBV18

cdr3_aa: CASISTGGSNTQYF
cdr3_nt: TGTGCCAGCATTAGTACAGGCGGATCCAATACGCAGTATTTT
d_call: -
j_call: TRBJ2-3
clone_size: -
v_call: TRBV5-6

cdr3_aa: CATSRDNTDTQYF
cdr3_nt: TGTGCCACCAGCAGAGACAACACAGATACGCAGTATTTT
d_call: -
j_call: TRBJ2-3
clone_size: -
v_call: TRBV15